Listed below are T cell receptor beta chains from one sample, sequenced in a study of blood T cells in healthy people across ages. A single record per CDR3 protein comes from TCRdb applying MiXCR to the 5' RACE reads. The data show about 670,000 distinct CDR3 sequences, with 45% to 60% seen just once and about 13% held by the top ten. Sample: blood. These receptors were taken from a woman aged 80 or over in good health. The CDR3 runs from the conserved cysteine through the conserved F or W. The D gene is left open where the match is weak. Clone size is shown for a subset of rows, as once, few, many or a class of expanded clone.

cdr3_aa cdr3_nt clone_size j_call v_call d_call cdr3_length
CASSYPGRVYEQYF TGTGCCAGCAGCTATCCTGGACGAGTCTACGAGCAGTACTTC many TRBJ2-7 TRBV2 NA 14
CAISDLAGSTDTQYF TGTGCCATCAGTGACCTAGCGGGGAGCACAGATACGCAGTATTTT many TRBJ2-3 TRBV10-3 TRBD2 15
CASSPHTEGTRSYNEQFF TGTGCCAGCAGCCCCCACACTGAAGGTACCCGCTCCTACAATGAGCAGTTCTTC NA TRBJ2-1 TRBV7-3 NA 18
CASSITQGGTYGYTF TGTGCCAGCAGTATAACCCAGGGGGGGACCTATGGCTACACCTTC NA TRBJ1-2 TRBV27 TRBD1 15
CASSLDPSGANVLTF TGTGCCAGCAGCTTAGATCCCTCTGGGGCCAACGTCCTGACTTTC many TRBJ2-6 TRBV5-6 NA 15
CASSQDGTETYEQYF TGTGCCAGCAGCCAAGATGGGACAGAGACCTACGAGCAGTACTTC NA TRBJ2-7 TRBV4-2 TRBD1 15
CASSQFASGPKHRDAYF TGTGCCAGCAGCCAATTCGCTAGCGGCCCAAAGCACAGAGACGCGTATTTT NA TRBJ2-3 TRBV4-2 TRBD2 17
CASSRQGLNQPQHF TGTGCCAGCAGCCGACAGGGACTCAATCAGCCCCAGCATTTT many TRBJ1-5 TRBV3-1 TRBD1 14
CSVHMINTEAFF TGCAGCGTTCATATGATTAACACTGAAGCTTTCTTT many TRBJ1-1 TRBV29-1 NA 12
CATRGLFGGMGEQYF TGTGCCACCAGGGGGTTGTTTGGGGGTATGGGAGAGCAGTACTTC NA TRBJ2-7 TRBV28 TRBD1 15
CASNTGFTEAFF TGCGCCAGCAACACAGGGTTCACTGAAGCTTTCTTT NA TRBJ1-1 TRBV23-1 NA 12
CASSLPGQNGGEQFF TGTGCCAGCAGTCTCCCGGGACAAAACGGGGGTGAGCAGTTCTTC NA TRBJ2-1 TRBV6-1 NA 15
CATSERATQVTQYF TGCGCCACCTCAGAACGAGCGACGCAAGTGACCCAGTACTTC NA TRBJ2-5 TRBV5-1 NA 14
CSVWDGLYEQYF TGCAGCGTTTGGGACGGCTTGTACGAGCAGTACTTC NA TRBJ2-7 TRBV29-1 NA 12
CASSLDGENEYGYTF TGCGCCAGCAGCTTGGACGGGGAAAACGAGTATGGCTACACCTTC NA TRBJ1-2 TRBV5-1 NA 15
CASSSGPVGEQYF TGTGCCAGCAGTTCCGGGCCCGTTGGCGAGCAGTACTTC NA TRBJ2-7 TRBV28 NA 13
CSVEGASLYGDEQFF TGCAGCGTTGAAGGAGCCAGCCTCTACGGCGATGAGCAGTTCTTC many TRBJ2-1 TRBV29-1 NA 15